The source of this T cell receptor (beta chain) is a study of blood T cell repertoires in COVID-19. Deletions cut 2 bases from V and 4 bases from J, with 17 bases between. The CDR3 covers 16 residues. CDR1 and CDR2 from the germline V gene are SEHNR and FQNEAQ (reference sequence). Repertoires were generated with immunoSEQ multiplex PCR, while TCRdb's copy carries only in-frame clones and drops some. The sample carries some 290,000 clones, roughly nine tenths recorded once. This clone appeared once. The V call is TRBV7-9, the J call TRBJ1-2; D is uncertain. The sequenced sample was peripheral blood. The clonotype was recovered from a woman in her fifties or sixties who had recovered from COVID-19. CDR3 region: CASSLSSGLGSYGYTF. As DNA, the CDR3 is TGTGCCAGCAGCTTATCGTCCGGGTTAGGGAGCTATGGCTACACCTTC.